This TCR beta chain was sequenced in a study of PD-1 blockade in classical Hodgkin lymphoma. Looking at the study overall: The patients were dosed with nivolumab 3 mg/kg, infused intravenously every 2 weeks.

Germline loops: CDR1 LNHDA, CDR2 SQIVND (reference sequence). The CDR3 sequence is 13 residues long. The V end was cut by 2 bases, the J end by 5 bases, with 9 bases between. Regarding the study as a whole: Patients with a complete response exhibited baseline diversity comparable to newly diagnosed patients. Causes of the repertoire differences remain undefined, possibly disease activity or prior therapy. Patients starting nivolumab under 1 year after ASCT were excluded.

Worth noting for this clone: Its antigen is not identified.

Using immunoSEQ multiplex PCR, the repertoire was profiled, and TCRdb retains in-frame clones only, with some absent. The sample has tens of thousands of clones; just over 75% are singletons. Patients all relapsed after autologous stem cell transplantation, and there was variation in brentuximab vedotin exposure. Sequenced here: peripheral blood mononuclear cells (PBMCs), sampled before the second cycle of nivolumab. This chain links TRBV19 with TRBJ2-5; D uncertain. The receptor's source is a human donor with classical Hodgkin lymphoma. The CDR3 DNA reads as TGTGCCAGTAGTATAACCGGTCTGGAGACCCAGTACTTC. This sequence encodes CASSITGLETQYF.